Below, 10 T cell receptor beta chains from the same sample are listed, as sequenced in a study of T cell changes during pregnancy in multiple sclerosis. Measured with immunoSEQ multiplex PCR; TCRdb has only the in-frame clones, and not every one. Found here are approximately 44,000 clones, 90% of them singletons; the top ten hold 0.7%. The sequenced sample was CD4+ T cells from peripheral blood mononuclear cells, obtained before pregnancy. The receptor set was obtained from a female donor with multiple sclerosis, enrolled in a pregnancy study.

The chain links TRBV7-6 to TRBJ1-5; D unresolved. There are 13 residues in the CDR3. The germline gives CDR1 SGHVS, CDR2 FNYEAQ. V was clipped by 2 bases and J by 7 bases, with 9 bases between them. The DNA for the CDR3 is TGTGCCAGCAGCTTAAACGAGGGACAGCCCCAGCATTTT. This sequence encodes CASSLNEGQPQHF.

In nucleotides, the CDR3 is TGTGCCAGCAGTTACTCGGGGACTAGCGGGGCCAATGAGCAGTTCTTC. It yields the protein CASSYSGTSGANEQFF. The gene calls are TRBV6-5 and TRBJ2-1; TRBD2 agrees at 13 bases. This CDR3 contains 16 residues. Germline V CDR1 and CDR2: MNHEY, SVGAGI. V lost 0 bases and J lost 6; bases outside the gene matches: 2.

This chain connects TRBV4-1 to TRBJ2-7; no definite D call. The CDR3 runs 13 residues. Germline V gene data show CDR1 as MGHRA and CDR2 as YSYEKL. V shed 4 bases and J shed 2 bases, with 9 bases lying between them. CDR3 in DNA: TGCGCCAGCAGCCTCGAGGAAACCTACGAGCAGTACTTC. It specifies CASSLEETYEQYF.

The V gene is TRBV4-3, the J gene TRBJ2-3; 7 positions match TRBD2. V shed 5 bases, J shed 9 bases, and the junction held 8 bases outside the gene matches. The CDR3 spans 13 residues. Germline V gene data show CDR1 as LGHNA and CDR2 as YSLEER. The CDR3 sequence: CASSAPLASTQYF. The CDR3, as DNA: TGCGCCAGCAGCGCCCCACTAGCGAGCACGCAGTATTTT.

The CDR3, as DNA: TGTGCCAGCAGCTTGTTTTTGGGACAGGTCTTGCAGCCCCAGCATTTT. Its translation is CASSLFLGQVLQPQHF. This chain uses TRBV7-8 with TRBJ1-5; TRBD1 aligns across 8 bases. Germline V gives CDR1 SGHVS, CDR2 FQNEAQ. J was trimmed by 7 bases and V by 3 bases; bases with no gene match: 11. The CDR3 runs 16 residues. The full variable domain, rest sourced from reference TRBV7-8 and TRBJ1-5, is GAGVSQSPRYKVAKRGQDVALRCDPISGHVSLFWYQQALGQGPEFLTYFQNEAQLDKSGLPSDRFFAERPEGSVSTLKIQRTQQEDSAVYLCASSLFLGQVLQPQHFGDGTRLSIL.

This sequence joins TRBV5-1 and TRBJ1-4; TRBD1 matches 9 bases. V was pared by 4 bases and J by 4 bases, with 2 bases of the junction left unmatched. Germline V gives CDR1 SGHRS, CDR2 YFSETQ. The CDR3 totals 14 residues. As DNA, the CDR3 is TGCGCCAGCAGCCCGACAGGGGGTAATGAAAAACTGTTTTTT. Translated, it gives CASSPTGGNEKLFF.

This chain uses TRBV5-1 with TRBJ2-7, with TRBD1 matching over 10 bases. The CDR3 is 14 residues long. CDR1 SGHRS and CDR2 YFSETQ come from the germline V gene. Trimming cost V 3 bases and J 5 bases; bases outside gene matches: 5. The CDR3 nucleotides read TGCGCCAGCAGCTCAGGACAGGGGGTCCACGAGCAGTACTTC. Translating gives CASSSGQGVHEQYF.

This sequence joins TRBV7-3 and TRBJ2-5, with D perhaps TRBD2 (5 bases). The V gene's germline CDR1 is SGHTA and CDR2 FQGTGA. The V end lost 5 bases, the J end lost 4 bases, and 11 bases lay between the germline ends. The CDR3 is made up of 13 amino acids. In nucleotides, the CDR3 is TGTGCCAGCAGCCTCACTAGGTCAGAGACCCAGTACTTC. The encoded protein is CASSLTRSETQYF.

The V gene is TRBV2, the J gene TRBJ1-1; tentative D call: TRBD1 (6 bases). With 10 bases removed from V and 0 bases from J, the gap between germline ends came to 15 bases. This CDR3 region has 14 residues. CDR1 SNHLY and CDR2 FYNNEI come from the germline V gene. The CDR3 DNA reads as TGTGCCACTGGGGAGACAGGCATGAACACTGAAGCTTTCTTT. Residues: CATGETGMNTEAFF.

This clone is medium-sized in the sample. V is TRBV2 and J is TRBJ2-7, with 10 positions matching TRBD1. V gave up 6 bases and J gave up 5 bases; unmatched junction bases: 4. In germline, CDR1 is SNHLY, CDR2 FYNNEI. The CDR3 runs 13 residues. The CDR3 loop is CASSGDRGNEQYF. CDR3 nucleotide sequence: TGTGCCAGCAGCGGGGACAGGGGCAACGAGCAGTACTTC. Complete variable domain (other parts from reference TRBV2 and TRBJ2-7): EPEVTQTPSHQVTQMGQEVILRCVPISNHLYFYWYRQILGQKVEFLVSFYNNEISEKSEIFDDQFSVERPDGSNFTLKIRSTKLEDSAMYFCASSGDRGNEQYFGPGTRLTVT.